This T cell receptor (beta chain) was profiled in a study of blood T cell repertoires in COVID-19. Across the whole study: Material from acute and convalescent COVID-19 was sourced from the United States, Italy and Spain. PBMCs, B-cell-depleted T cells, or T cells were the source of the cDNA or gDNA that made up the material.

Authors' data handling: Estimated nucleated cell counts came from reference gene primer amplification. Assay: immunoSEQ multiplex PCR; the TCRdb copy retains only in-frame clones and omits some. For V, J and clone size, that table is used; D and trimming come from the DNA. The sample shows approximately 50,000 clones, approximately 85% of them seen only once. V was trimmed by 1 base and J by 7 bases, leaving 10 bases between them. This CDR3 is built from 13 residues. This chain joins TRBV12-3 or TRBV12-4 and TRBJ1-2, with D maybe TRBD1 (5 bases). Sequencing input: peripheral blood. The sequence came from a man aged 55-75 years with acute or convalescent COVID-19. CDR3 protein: CASSLEGGTGYTF. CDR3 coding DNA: TGTGCCAGCAGTTTAGAGGGAGGGACTGGCTACACCTTC.